What follows is one T cell receptor beta chain and its context. Its antigen is unknown. The data belong to a study of cytomegalovirus exposure and HLA in healthy donors. Findings and caveats of the study: V segments that were indistinguishable, TRBV6-2 and TRBV6-3 among them, were omitted from analysis.

The CDR3 has 15 amino acids. The V end was cut by 3 bases, the J end by 2 bases, with 11 bases between. Germline CDR1 reads KGHSH; CDR2 reads LQKENI. In the PCR, 60 Vbeta and 13 Jbeta primers were used. The method was immunoSEQ multiplex PCR; TCRdb's version includes in-frame clones alone and lacks a portion of them. This sample's table has under 200,000 clones. This clonotype was obtained from a man younger than 40 in good health and CMV-seronegative. Sequencing was done on a sample of PBMCs. The chain carries TRBV18 and TRBJ1-3, with D perhaps matching TRBD1 (6 bases). This chain's CDR3 is CASSPGTSPGNTIYF. For the CDR3, the DNA is TGTGCCAGCTCACCGGGGACATCACCTGGAAACACCATATATTTT.